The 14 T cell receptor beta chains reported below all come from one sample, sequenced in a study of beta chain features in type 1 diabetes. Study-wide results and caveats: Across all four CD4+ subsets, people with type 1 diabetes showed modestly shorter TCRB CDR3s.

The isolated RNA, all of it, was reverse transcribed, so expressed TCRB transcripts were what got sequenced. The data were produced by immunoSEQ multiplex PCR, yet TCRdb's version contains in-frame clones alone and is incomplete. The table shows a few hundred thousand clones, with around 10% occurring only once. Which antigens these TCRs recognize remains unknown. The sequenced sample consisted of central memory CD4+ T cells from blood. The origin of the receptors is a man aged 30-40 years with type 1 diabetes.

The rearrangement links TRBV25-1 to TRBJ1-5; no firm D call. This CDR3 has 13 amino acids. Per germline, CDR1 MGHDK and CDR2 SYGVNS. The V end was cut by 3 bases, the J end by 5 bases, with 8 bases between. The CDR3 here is CASSDREYQPQHF. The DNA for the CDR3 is TGTGCCAGCAGTGACCGCGAATATCAGCCCCAGCATTTT.

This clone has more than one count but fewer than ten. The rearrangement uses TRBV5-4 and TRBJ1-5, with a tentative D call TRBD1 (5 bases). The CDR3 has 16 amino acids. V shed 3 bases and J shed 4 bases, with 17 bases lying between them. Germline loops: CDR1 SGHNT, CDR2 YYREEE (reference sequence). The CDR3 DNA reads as TGTGCCAGCAGCTCGACAGAGAGAGCCCTAAATCAGCCCCAGCATTTT. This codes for CASSSTERALNQPQHF.

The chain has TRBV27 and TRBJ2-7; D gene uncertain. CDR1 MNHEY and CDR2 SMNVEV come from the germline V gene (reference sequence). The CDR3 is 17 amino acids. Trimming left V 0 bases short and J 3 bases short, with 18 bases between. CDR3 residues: CASSLSWDLGRFYEQYF. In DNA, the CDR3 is TGTGCCAGCAGTTTATCGTGGGATTTGGGCAGGTTCTACGAGCAGTACTTC.

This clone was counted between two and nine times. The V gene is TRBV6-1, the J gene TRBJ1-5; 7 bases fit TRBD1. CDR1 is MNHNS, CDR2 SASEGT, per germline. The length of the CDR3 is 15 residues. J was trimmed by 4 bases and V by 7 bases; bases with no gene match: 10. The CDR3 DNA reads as TGTGCCAGCATATCAGGGACAGCTAGTAATCAGCCCCAGCATTTT. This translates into CASISGTASNQPQHF.

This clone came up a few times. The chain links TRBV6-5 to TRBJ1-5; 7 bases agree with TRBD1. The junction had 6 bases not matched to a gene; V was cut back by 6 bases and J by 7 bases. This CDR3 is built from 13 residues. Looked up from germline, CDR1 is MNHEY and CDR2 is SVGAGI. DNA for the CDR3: TGTGCCAGCAGCCCGACAGGGTACCAGCCCCAGCATTTT. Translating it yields CASSPTGYQPQHF.

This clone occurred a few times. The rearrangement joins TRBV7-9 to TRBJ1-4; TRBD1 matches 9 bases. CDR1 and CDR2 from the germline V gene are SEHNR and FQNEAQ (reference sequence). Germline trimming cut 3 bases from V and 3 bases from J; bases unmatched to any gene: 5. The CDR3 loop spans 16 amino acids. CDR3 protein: CASSLGDRGSNEKLFF. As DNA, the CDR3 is TGTGCCAGCAGCTTGGGAGACAGGGGGTCTAATGAAAAACTGTTTTTT.

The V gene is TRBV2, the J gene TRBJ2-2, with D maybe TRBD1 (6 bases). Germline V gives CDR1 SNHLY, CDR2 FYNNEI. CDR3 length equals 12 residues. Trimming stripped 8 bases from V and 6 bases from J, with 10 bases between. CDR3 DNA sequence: TGTGCCAGCTCACAGGGTCCCGGGGAGCTGTTTTTT. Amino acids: CASSQGPGELFF.

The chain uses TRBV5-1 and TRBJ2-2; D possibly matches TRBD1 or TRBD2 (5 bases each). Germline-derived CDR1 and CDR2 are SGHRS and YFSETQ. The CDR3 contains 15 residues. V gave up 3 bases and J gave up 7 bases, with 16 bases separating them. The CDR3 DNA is TGCGCCAGCAGCTGGGACGGGCCGAGAGACGGGGAGCTGTTTTTT. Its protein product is CASSWDGPRDGELFF.

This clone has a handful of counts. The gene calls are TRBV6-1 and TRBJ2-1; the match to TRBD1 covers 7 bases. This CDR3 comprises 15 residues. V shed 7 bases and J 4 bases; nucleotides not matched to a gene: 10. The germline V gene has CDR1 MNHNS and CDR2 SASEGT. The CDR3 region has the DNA TGTGCCAGCATCGTCCCGGGACAGCTTTACAATGAGCAGTTCTTC. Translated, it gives CASIVPGQLYNEQFF.

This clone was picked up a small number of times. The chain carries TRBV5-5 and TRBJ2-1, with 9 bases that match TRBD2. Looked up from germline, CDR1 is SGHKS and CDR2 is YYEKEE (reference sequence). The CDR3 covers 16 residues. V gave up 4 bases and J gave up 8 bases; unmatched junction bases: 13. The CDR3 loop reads CASSQEQSSGMDEQFF. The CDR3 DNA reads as TGTGCCAGCAGCCAAGAACAATCTAGCGGGATGGATGAGCAGTTCTTC.

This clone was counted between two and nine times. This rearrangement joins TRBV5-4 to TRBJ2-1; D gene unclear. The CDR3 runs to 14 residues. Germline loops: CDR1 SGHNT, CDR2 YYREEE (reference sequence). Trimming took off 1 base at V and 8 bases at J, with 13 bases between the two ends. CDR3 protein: CASSLRAGNYEQFF. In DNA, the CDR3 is TGTGCCAGCAGCTTGCGAGCTGGAAACTATGAGCAGTTCTTC.

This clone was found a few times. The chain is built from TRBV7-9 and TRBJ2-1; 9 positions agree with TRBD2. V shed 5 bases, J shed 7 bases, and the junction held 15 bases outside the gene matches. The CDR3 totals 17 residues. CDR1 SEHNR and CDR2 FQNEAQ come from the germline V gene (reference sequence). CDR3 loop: CASSTTGAGGLLNEQFF. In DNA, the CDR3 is TGTGCCAGCAGCACAACTGGAGCGGGAGGTCTCTTGAATGAGCAGTTCTTC. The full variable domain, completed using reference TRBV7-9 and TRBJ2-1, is DTGVSQNPRHKITKRGQNVTFRCDPISEHNRLYWYRQTLGQGPEFLTYFQNEAQLEKSRLLSDRFSAERPKGSFSTLEIQRTEQGDSAMYLCASSTTGAGGLLNEQFFGPGTRLTVL.

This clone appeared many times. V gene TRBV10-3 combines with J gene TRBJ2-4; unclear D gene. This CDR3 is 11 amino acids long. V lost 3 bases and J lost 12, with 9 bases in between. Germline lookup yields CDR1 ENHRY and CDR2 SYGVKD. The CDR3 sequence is CAISDSGHQYF. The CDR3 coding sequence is TGTGCCATCAGTGATTCAGGTCATCAGTACTTC.

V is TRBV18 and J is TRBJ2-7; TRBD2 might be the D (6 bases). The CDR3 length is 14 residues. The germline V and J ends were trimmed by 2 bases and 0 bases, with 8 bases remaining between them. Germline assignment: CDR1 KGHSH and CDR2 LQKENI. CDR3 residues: CASSPRRGSYEQYF. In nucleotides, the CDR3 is TGTGCCAGCTCACCAAGGAGGGGCTCCTACGAGCAGTACTTC.